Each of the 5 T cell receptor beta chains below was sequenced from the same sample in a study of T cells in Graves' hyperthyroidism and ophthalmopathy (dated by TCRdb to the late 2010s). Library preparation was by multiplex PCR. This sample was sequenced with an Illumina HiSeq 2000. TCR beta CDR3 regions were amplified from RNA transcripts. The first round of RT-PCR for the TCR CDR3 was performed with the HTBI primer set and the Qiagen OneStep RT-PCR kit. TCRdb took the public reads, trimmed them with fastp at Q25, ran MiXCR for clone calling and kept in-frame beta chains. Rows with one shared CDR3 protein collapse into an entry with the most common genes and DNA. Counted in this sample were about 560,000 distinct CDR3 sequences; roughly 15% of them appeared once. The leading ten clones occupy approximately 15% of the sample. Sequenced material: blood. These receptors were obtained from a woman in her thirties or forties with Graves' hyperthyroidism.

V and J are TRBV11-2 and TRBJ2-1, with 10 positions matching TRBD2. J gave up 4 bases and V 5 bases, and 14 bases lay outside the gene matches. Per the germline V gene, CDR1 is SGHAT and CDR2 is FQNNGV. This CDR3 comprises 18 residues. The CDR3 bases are TGTGCCAGCAGCCAGTTTACTAGCGGGATAGCAAGGTACAATGAGCAGTTCTTC. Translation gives CASSQFTSGIARYNEQFF.

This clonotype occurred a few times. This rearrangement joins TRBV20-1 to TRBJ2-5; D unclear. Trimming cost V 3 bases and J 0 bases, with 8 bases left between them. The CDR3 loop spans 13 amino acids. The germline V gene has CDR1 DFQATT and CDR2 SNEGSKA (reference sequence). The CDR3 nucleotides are TGCAGTGCTAGTGCACAGAACCAAGAGACCCAGTACTTC. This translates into CSASAQNQETQYF.

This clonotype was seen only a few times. CDR3 in DNA: TGCAGCGTTTTAGCGGGATTCGAGACCCAGTACTTC. Its translation: CSVLAGFETQYF. This sequence joins TRBV29-1 and TRBJ2-5, with 8 nucleotides matching TRBD2. Unmatched junction bases numbered 4, after V lost 5 bases and J lost 5 bases. CDR1 SQVTM and CDR2 ANQGSEA come from the germline V gene. The CDR3 consists of 12 residues.

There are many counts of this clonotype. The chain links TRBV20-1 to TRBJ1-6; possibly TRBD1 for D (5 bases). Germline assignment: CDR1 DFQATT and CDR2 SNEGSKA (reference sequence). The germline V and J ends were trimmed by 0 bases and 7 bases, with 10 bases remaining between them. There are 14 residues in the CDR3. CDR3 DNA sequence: TGCAGTGCTAGAGAGGGACTGCAGAATTCACCCCTCCACTTT. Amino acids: CSAREGLQNSPLHF.

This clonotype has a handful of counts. The CDR3 reads CASSQGFGGVGETQYF. The CDR3 nucleotides are TGCGCCAGCAGCCAAGGATTTGGGGGAGTGGGTGAGACCCAGTACTTC. The chain is built from TRBV4-1 and TRBJ2-5; either TRBD1 or TRBD2 may supply D (5 bases each). Trimming removed 1 base at V and 5 bases at J, with 17 bases between. This CDR3 region has 16 residues. The germline V gene has CDR1 MGHRA and CDR2 YSYEKL.